This T cell receptor beta chain was captured by sequencing in a study of blood T cells in healthy people across ages. PCR was performed a second time for about 7 to 11 cycles using a sample-barcoded 5' primer and a J-beta primer mix. TCRdb independently ran MiXCR on the 5' RACE reads; one entry per CDR3 protein. The sample lists some 690,000 distinct CDR3 sequences, 22% seen once, with about 22% in the top ten. Ten or more counts support this clonotype. Its cognate antigen is unknown. Study-wide points: The lack of PBMC sorting stopped any conclusive naive versus antigen-experienced comparison. The CMV status of each donor remained undetermined, and this could have confounded shifts in expanded clonotypes.

Source material: blood. This clonotype originated in a man in his sixties or seventies in good health.

In DNA form, the CDR3 reads TGCAGTGCTAGGAGGCCACTGGGGAGGGATGAGCCCCAGCATTTT. It codes for CSARRPLGRDEPQHF. This chain joins TRBV20-1 and TRBJ1-5; no clear D. CDR1 and CDR2 (germline): DFQATT, SNEGSKA (reference sequence). The CDR3 is 15 amino acids. V was pared by 3 bases and J by 8 bases, with 20 bases between.